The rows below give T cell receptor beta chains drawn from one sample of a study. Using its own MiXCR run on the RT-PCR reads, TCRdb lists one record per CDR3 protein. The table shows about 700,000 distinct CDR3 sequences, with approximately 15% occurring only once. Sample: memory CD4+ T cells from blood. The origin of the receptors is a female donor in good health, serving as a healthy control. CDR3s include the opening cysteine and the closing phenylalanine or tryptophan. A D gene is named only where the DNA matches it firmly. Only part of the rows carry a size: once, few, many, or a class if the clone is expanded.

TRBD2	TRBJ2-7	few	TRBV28	CASSTGGRGNEQYF	TGTGCCAGCAGTACGGGGGGGCGCGGGAACGAGCAGTACTTC
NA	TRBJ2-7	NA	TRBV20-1	CSANRPPTRDEQYF	TGCAGTGCTAATCGACCCCCTACTAGGGACGAGCAGTACTTC
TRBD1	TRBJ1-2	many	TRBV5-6	CASSLGGTGGSYGYTF	TGTGCCAGCAGCTTGGGGGGGACAGGGGGCAGCTATGGCTACACCTTC
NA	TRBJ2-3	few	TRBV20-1	CSSAEITDTQYF	TGCAGTTCGGCAGAAATCACAGATACGCAGTATTTT
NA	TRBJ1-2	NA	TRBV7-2	CASSLEDNRNYGYTF	TGTGCCAGCAGCTTAGAGGACAACCGTAACTATGGCTACACCTTC
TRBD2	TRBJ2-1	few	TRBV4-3	CASSQDNRLAGGHNEQFF	TGCGCCAGCAGCCAAGATAATAGGCTAGCGGGAGGGCACAATGAGCAGTTCTTC
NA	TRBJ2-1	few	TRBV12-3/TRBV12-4	CASSFVRGNTYNEQFF	TGTGCCAGCAGTTTCGTGAGGGGTAATACCTACAATGAGCAGTTCTTC
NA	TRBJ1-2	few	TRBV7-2	CASSPSGGENYGYTF	TGTGCCAGCAGCCCCTCGGGGGGGGAGAACTATGGCTACACCTTC
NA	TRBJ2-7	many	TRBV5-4	CASSFYDRREIQQYF	TGTGCCAGCAGCTTCTATGATCGTCGGGAAATACAGCAGTACTTC
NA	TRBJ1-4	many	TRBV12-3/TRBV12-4	CASSLAGGANEKLFF	TGTGCCAGCAGTTTGGCGGGAGGGGCTAATGAAAAACTGTTTTTT
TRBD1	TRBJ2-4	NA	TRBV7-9	CASSRGTANIQYF	TGTGCCAGCAGCCGTGGGACAGCAAACATTCAGTACTTC
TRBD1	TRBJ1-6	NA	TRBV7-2	CASSRTGRMGNSPLHF	TGTGCCAGCAGCCGGACAGGGCGGATGGGGAATTCACCCCTCCACTTT
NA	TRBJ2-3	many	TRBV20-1	CSAPPRVRDTQYF	TGCAGTGCTCCCCCCAGGGTACGGGATACGCAGTATTTT
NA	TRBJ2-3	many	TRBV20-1	CSAHKQGTDTQYF	TGCAGTGCTCATAAACAGGGCACAGATACGCAGTATTTT
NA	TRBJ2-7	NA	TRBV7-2	CASSLAGGMTGNSYEQYF	TGTGCCAGCAGCTTAGCTGGAGGGATGACAGGGAACTCCTACGAGCAGTACTTC
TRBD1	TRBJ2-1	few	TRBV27	CASGRRQGVSSYNEQFF	TGTGCCAGCGGCCGCAGACAGGGTGTAAGTTCCTACAATGAGCAGTTCTTC
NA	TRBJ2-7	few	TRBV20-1	CSARDGRVNEQYF	TGCAGTGCTAGAGATGGCAGGGTCAACGAGCAGTACTTC
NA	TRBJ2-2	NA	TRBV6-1	CASSEVRVGTGELFF	TGTGCCAGCAGTGAAGTGAGGGTTGGCACCGGGGAGCTGTTTTTT